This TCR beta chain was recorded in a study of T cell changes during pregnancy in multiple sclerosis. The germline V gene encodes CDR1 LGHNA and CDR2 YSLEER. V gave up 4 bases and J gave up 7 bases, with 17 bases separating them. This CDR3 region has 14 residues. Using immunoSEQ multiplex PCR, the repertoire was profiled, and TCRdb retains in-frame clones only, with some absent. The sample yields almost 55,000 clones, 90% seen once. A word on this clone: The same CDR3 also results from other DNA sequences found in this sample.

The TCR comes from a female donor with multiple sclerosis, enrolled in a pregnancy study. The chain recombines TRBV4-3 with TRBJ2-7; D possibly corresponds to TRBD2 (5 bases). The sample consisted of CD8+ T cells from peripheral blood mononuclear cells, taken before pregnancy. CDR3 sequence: CASSLSSGLNEQYF. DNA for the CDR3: TGCGCCAGCAGCCTTTCTTCGGGGTTGAATGAGCAGTACTTC.